Presented here are 17 T cell receptor beta chains from one specimen sequenced in a study of shared T cell receptors in the human thymus. Produced via immunoSEQ multiplex PCR; TCRdb's table is partial and in-frame only. The table records about 660,000 clones, around 87% of them present only once. These data were likewise used in another study, on human thymus T cells.

The sequencing sample was made of thymocytes. Receptors were obtained from a boy in the first two years of life with a congenital heart defect.

This clone was observed a single time. The gene calls are TRBV5-5 and TRBJ1-6; a possible D gene is TRBD1 (5 bases). The ends were cut back, 4 bases at V and 6 bases at J, with 20 bases in the middle. The CDR3 has 17 residues. The germline gives CDR1 SGHKS, CDR2 YYEKEE (reference sequence). The CDR3 coding sequence is TGTGCCAGCAGCCCGATGGGGAGGGGTTGGAGTAATTCACCCCTCCACTTT. Its translation is CASSPMGRGWSNSPLHF. Drawing the rest from reference TRBV5-5 and TRBJ1-6, the complete variable domain is DAGVTQSPTHLIKTRGQQVTLRCSPISGHKSVSWYQQVLGQGPQFIFQYYEKEERGRGNFPDRFSARQFPNYSSELNVNALLLGDSALYLCASSPMGRGWSNSPLHFGNGTRLTVT.

The chain carries TRBV5-4 and TRBJ1-1; TRBD1 is a possible D gene (6 bases). Between the trimmed V and J ends, which lost 1 base and 1 base, there was a span of 17 bases. There are 17 residues in the CDR3. Germline V lookup: CDR1 SGHNT, CDR2 YYREEE (reference sequence). CDR3 DNA: TGTGCCAGCAGCTTGTTGGTGACAGGACCACCGAACACTGAAGCTTTCTTT. It yields the protein CASSLLVTGPPNTEAFF.

V is TRBV19 and J is TRBJ1-1; D not resolved. CDR1 is LNHDA, CDR2 SQIVND, per germline (reference sequence). The CDR3 has 13 residues. V was shortened by 0 bases and J by 3 bases, with 5 bases between the two germline ends. The CDR3 loop is CASSIDLYTEAFF. DNA for the CDR3: TGTGCCAGTAGTATAGACCTCTACACTGAAGCTTTCTTT.

The chain's CDR3 is CASRTGQETQYF. CDR3 in DNA: TGTGCCAGTAGGACAGGTCAAGAGACCCAGTACTTC. This sequence joins TRBV19 and TRBJ2-5; maybe TRBD1 (6 bases). Germline V gene sequence: CDR1 LNHDA, CDR2 SQIVND (reference sequence). The V end lost 6 bases, the J end lost 2 bases, and 7 bases lay between the germline ends. The CDR3 runs 12 residues.

V usage is TRBV4-1 and J usage is TRBJ2-2; 13 nucleotides line up with TRBD2. This CDR3 has 18 amino acids. Germline CDR1 and CDR2: MGHRA and YSYEKL. J lost 6 bases, V lost 0 bases, and 7 bases had no gene match. The CDR3 DNA reads TGCGCCAGCAGCCAAGAGGACCTAGGGACTAGCGGGGCCGGGGAGCTGTTTTTT. This translates into CASSQEDLGTSGAGELFF.

This clone was counted once. V usage is TRBV30 and J usage is TRBJ2-7; D is possibly TRBD1 (5 bases). Germline CDR1 reads GTSNPN; CDR2 reads SVGIG (reference sequence). The CDR3 has 14 residues. V was shortened by 3 bases and J by 0 bases, with 12 bases between the two germline ends. DNA for the CDR3: TGTGCCTGGAGGCAGGGTTGGGCCTCCTACGAGCAGTACTTC. As protein: CAWRQGWASYEQYF.

This sequence joins TRBV28 and TRBJ1-1; 8 nucleotides align to TRBD1. The germline V gene has CDR1 MDHEN and CDR2 SYDVKM. The CDR3 runs to 16 residues. The junction had 10 bases not matched to a gene; V was cut back by 4 bases and J by 3 bases. Written as DNA, the CDR3 is TGTGCCAGCAGTTGCCACAAACGGGGACAGGACACTGAAGCTTTCTTT. This gives the protein CASSCHKRGQDTEAFF. Together with reference TRBV28 and TRBJ1-1, the CDR3 gives the full variable domain: DVKVTQSSRYLVKRTGEKVFLECVQDMDHENMFWYRQDPGLGLRLIYFSYDVKMKEKGDIPEGYSVSREKKERFSLILESASTNQTSMYLCASSCHKRGQDTEAFFGQGTRLTVV.

The rearrangement links TRBV6-5 to TRBJ1-1, with 9 bases that match TRBD1. The CDR3 consists of 16 residues. Germline assignment: CDR1 MNHEY and CDR2 SVGAGI. V lost 2 bases to trimming and J lost 1 base; unmatched junction nucleotides: 5. The CDR3 is CASSYPGQGSNTEAFF. CDR3 coding DNA: TGTGCCAGCAGTTACCCGGGACAGGGTTCGAACACTGAAGCTTTCTTT.

The chain links TRBV7-6 to TRBJ2-1; 12 bases agree with TRBD2. The germline gives CDR1 SGHVS, CDR2 FNYEAQ. This CDR3 comprises 19 residues. With V trimmed by 2 bases and J by 7 bases, 15 bases remained unmatched. The CDR3 here is CASSLPGLAGIKQGNEQFF. The CDR3 DNA follows: TGTGCCAGCAGCTTACCCGGACTAGCGGGGATTAAGCAAGGTAATGAGCAGTTCTTC.

The gene calls are TRBV14 and TRBJ1-2; a weak D match, TRBD1 (5 bases). The V end lost 0 bases, the J end lost 8 bases, and 16 bases lay between the germline ends. Germline V lookup: CDR1 SGHDN, CDR2 FVKESK. This CDR3 comprises 15 residues. The CDR3 DNA reads as TGTGCCAGCAGCCAAGATCTAAGAGGGGAGGTAGGCTACACCTTC. Amino acids: CASSQDLRGEVGYTF.

V and J are TRBV9 and TRBJ1-2; TRBD1 is a possible D gene (5 bases). Between the trimmed V and J ends, which lost 0 bases and 4 bases, there was a span of 13 bases. Per germline, CDR1 SGDLS and CDR2 YYNGEE. The CDR3 spans 15 residues. CDR3 DNA: TGTGCCAGCAGCGTAGATACAGGAGCCACCTATGGCTACACCTTC. This sequence encodes CASSVDTGATYGYTF.

This clone was seen a single time. The chain carries TRBV7-9 and TRBJ2-7; TRBD2 is a possible D gene (6 bases). Trimming shortened V by 0 bases and J by 0 bases, and 12 bases separated the two germline ends. The CDR3 is made up of 16 amino acids. Germline CDR1 and CDR2: SEHNR and FQNEAQ (reference sequence). CDR3 protein: CASSLAPDYFSYEQYF. The CDR3 DNA is TGTGCCAGCAGCTTAGCCCCGGACTACTTCTCCTACGAGCAGTACTTC.

The chain carries TRBV28 and TRBJ2-1, with TRBD1 identical over 9 bases. This CDR3 has 14 residues. Per the germline V gene, CDR1 is MDHEN and CDR2 is SYDVKM. V dropped 3 bases and J dropped 6; count of bases not matched to a gene: 3. CDR3 in DNA: TGTGCCAGCAGTTTCTACAGGGGGCTCAATGAGCAGTTCTTC. This translates into CASSFYRGLNEQFF.

V and J are TRBV28 and TRBJ2-2; 10 bases align to TRBD1. This CDR3 is built from 15 residues. Germline CDR1 reads MDHEN; CDR2 reads SYDVKM. V shed 3 bases and J 6 bases; nucleotides not matched to a gene: 4. Written as DNA, the CDR3 is TGTGCCAGCAGTTTTTCGGACAGGGGGGCCGGGGAGCTGTTTTTT. The encoded protein is CASSFSDRGAGELFF.

This chain joins TRBV6-5 and TRBJ1-6; D not resolved. CDR3 length: 13 residues. Germline V gene data show CDR1 as MNHEY and CDR2 as SVGAGI. V dropped 4 bases and J dropped 7 bases, with 8 bases sitting between them. CDR3 bases: TGTGCCAGCAGTTGGGCCACAAATTCACCCCTCCACTTT. This sequence encodes CASSWATNSPLHF.

The CDR3 region is CASSAGGGAGNQETQYF. The CDR3, as DNA: TGTGCCAGCAGCGCTGGGGGGGGAGCGGGGAACCAAGAGACCCAGTACTTC. V usage is TRBV9 and J usage is TRBJ2-5; TRBD2 matches at 7 bases. The V and J ends lost 3 bases and 0 bases, in that order; junction bases with no gene match: 11. From germline, CDR1 is SGDLS and CDR2 YYNGEE. The CDR3 totals 17 residues.

The V call is TRBV5-4, the J call TRBJ2-1, with TRBD2 matching 7 bases. J gave up 1 base and V 0 bases, and 13 bases lay outside the gene matches. CDR1 and CDR2 (germline): SGHNT, YYREEE (reference sequence). CDR3 size: 19 residues. The CDR3 sequence: CASSLVSGLAETSYNEQFF. The CDR3 nucleotides read TGTGCCAGCAGCTTGGTCTCGGGTCTAGCGGAAACATCCTACAATGAGCAGTTCTTC. Full variable domain (outside the CDR3, taken from reference TRBV5-4 and TRBJ2-1): ETGVTQSPTHLIKTRGQQVTLRCSSQSGHNTVSWYQQALGQGPQFIFQYYREEENGRGNFPPRFSGLQFPNYSSELNVNALELDDSALYLCASSLVSGLAETSYNEQFFGPGTRLTVL.